This paragraph reports one TCR beta chain. Its antigen remains unknown. V lost 2 bases and J lost 3; bases outside the gene matches: 1. The CDR3 covers 14 residues. Germline V gives CDR1 SEHNR, CDR2 FQNEAQ (reference sequence). There was at least one pre-ART PBMC sample for each donor, plus at least two post-ART PBMC samples. These data belong to a study of long-term antiretroviral therapy in people with HIV. General study results and limits: It was observed that HIV repertoires exhibited narrower CDR3 length ranges than controls. Once patients were on ART, diversity went higher but still fell short of transplant donor controls. Pre-ART-expanded clones dominated the repertoire at all time points.

Version v3.0 of the immunoSEQ assay ran at survey level. Only in-frame clones appear in the TCRdb table, and some are missing; sequencing was by immunoSEQ multiplex PCR. This table holds about 24,000 clones, roughly 90% found once. The chain is built from TRBV7-9 and TRBJ2-3; 8 nucleotides agree with TRBD1. The material was unsorted PBMCs, obtained 1.8 years before starting antiretroviral therapy. The receptor was derived from a man aged 45-60 years with HIV. The CDR3 DNA reads as TGTGCCAGCAGCTTACAGGGGGCGACAGATACGCAGTATTTT. This encodes CASSLQGATDTQYF.